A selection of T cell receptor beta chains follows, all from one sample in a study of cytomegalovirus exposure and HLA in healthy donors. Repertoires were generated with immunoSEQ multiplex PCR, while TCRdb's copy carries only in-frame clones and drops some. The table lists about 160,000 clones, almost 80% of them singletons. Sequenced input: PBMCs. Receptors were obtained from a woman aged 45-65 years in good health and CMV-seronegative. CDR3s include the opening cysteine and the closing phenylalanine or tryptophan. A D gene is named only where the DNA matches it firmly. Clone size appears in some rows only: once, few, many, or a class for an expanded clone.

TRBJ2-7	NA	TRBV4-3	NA	CASSGDIGDEQYF	TGCGCCAGCAGCGGGGACATCGGAGACGAGCAGTACTTC
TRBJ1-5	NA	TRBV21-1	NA	CASSKGQDPYSNQPQHF	TGTGCCAGCAGCAAGGGACAGGATCCGTATAGCAATCAGCCCCAGCATTTT
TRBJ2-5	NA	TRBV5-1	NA	CASTTTGLTQETQYF	TGCGCCAGCACCACGACTGGACTTACACAAGAGACCCAGTACTTC
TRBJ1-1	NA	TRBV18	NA	CASSPGMGQLNTEAFF	TGTGCCAGCTCACCGGGCATGGGGCAGCTGAACACTGAAGCTTTCTTT
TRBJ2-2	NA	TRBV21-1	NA	CASSKRSLLNTGELFF	TGTGCCAGCAGCAAACGTTCACTGCTGAACACCGGGGAGCTGTTTTTT
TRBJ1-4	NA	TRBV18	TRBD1	CASSPRGTGGFNEKLFF	TGTGCCAGCTCACCTCGAGGAACAGGGGGGTTTAATGAAAAACTGTTTTTT
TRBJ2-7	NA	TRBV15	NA	CATSRDRGISYEQYF	TGTGCCACCAGCAGAGATAGGGGCATCAGTTACGAGCAGTACTTC
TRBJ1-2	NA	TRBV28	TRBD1	CASSLSDREGYTF	TGTGCCAGCAGTCTCTCAGACAGGGAGGGCTACACCTTC
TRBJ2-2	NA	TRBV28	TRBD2	CASSSLAGNTGELFF	TGTGCCAGCAGTTCTCTAGCGGGGAACACCGGGGAGCTGTTTTTT
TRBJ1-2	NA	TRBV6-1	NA	CASSVSGGYGYTF	TGTGCCAGCAGTGTATCAGGTGGCTATGGCTACACCTTC
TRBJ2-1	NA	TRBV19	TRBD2	CASSSIAGGLGVDEQFF	TGTGCCAGTAGTTCAATCGCGGGGGGGCTAGGCGTTGATGAGCAGTTCTTC
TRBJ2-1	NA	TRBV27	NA	CASSLSRAVGNEQFF	TGTGCCAGCAGTTTATCGAGGGCGGTGGGGAATGAGCAGTTCTTC
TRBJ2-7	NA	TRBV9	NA	CASSGAGRLSYEQYF	TGTGCCAGCAGCGGCGCGGGACGCCTTTCCTACGAGCAGTACTTC
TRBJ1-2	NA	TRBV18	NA	CASSSDQGISGYTF	TGTGCCAGCTCATCCGACCAGGGTATCTCTGGCTACACCTTC
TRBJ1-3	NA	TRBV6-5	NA	CASSRPQGNTIYF	TGTGCCAGCAGTCGCCCCCAGGGGAACACCATATATTTT
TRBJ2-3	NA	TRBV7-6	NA	CASSPGDYTDTQYF	TGTGCCAGCAGCCCAGGGGACTATACAGATACGCAGTATTTT
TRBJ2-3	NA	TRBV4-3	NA	CASSQDGRPRVADTQYF	TGCGCCAGCAGCCAAGACGGTCGACCCCGGGTTGCAGATACGCAGTATTTT
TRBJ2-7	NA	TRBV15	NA	CATSPGYEQYF	TGTGCCACCTCCCCCGGGTACGAGCAGTACTTC
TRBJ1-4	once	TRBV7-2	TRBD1	CASSLIGTGGKNEKLFF	TGTGCCAGCAGCTTAATCGGGACAGGGGGCAAAAATGAAAAACTGTTTTTT
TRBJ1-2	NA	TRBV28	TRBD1	CASRLGGTGRRRGYGYTF	TGTGCCAGCAGGCTCGGAGGGACAGGGCGCCGGAGGGGCTATGGCTACACCTTC
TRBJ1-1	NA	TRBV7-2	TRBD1	CASSADRGLWTEAFF	TGTGCCAGCAGCGCGGACAGGGGGCTTTGGACTGAAGCTTTCTTT
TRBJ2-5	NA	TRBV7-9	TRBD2	CAARGRGETQYF	TGTGCCGCCCGCGGGCGGGGGGAGACCCAGTACTTC
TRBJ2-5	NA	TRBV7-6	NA	CASSDQVQKTQYF	TGTGCCAGCAGCGACCAGGTCCAGAAGACCCAGTACTTC
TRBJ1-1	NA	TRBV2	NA	CASRDSSYTEAFF	TGTGCCAGCAGGGACTCCTCTTACACTGAAGCTTTCTTT
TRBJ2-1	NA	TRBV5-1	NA	CASSSEPGFSYNEQFF	TGCGCCAGCAGCTCCGAACCGGGGTTCTCCTACAATGAGCAGTTCTTC
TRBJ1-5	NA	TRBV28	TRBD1	CATSGTGGWNQPQHF	TGTGCCACCTCCGGGACAGGGGGCTGGAATCAGCCCCAGCATTTT
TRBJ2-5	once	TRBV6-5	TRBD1	CASSRTGAGEQYF	TGTGCCAGCAGTCGGACAGGGGCAGGGGAGCAGTACTTC
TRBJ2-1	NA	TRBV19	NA	CASSITGTLSYNEQFF	TGTGCCAGTAGTATTACCGGGACTCTCTCCTACAATGAGCAGTTCTTC
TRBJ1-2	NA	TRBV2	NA	CASNLDLTNNYGYTF	TGTGCCAGCAATCTTGATTTGACTAATAACTATGGCTACACCTTC
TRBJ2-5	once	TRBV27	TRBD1	CASSPTGLETQYF	TGTGCCAGCAGCCCGACAGGGTTGGAGACCCAGTACTTC
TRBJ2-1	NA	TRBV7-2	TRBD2	CASSLGFAGVRNEQFF	TGTGCCAGCAGCTTAGGATTTGCGGGGGTCCGGAATGAGCAGTTCTTC
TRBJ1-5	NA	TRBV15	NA	CATSRDFGNNRPQHF	TGTGCCACCAGCAGAGACTTCGGGAATAATCGGCCCCAGCATTTT
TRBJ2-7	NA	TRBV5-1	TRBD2	CASSLEAGPYYEQYF	TGCGCCAGCAGCTTGGAAGCGGGACCCTACTACGAGCAGTACTTC
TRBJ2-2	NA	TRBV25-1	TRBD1	CASSEDRGTGELFF	TGTGCCAGCAGTGAGGACAGGGGCACCGGGGAGCTGTTTTTT
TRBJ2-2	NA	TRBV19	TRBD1	CASIDRGRTGELFF	TGTGCCAGTATCGACAGGGGTAGAACCGGGGAGCTGTTTTTT
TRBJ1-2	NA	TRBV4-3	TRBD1	CASSQGTGVIDYGYTF	TGCGCCAGCAGCCAAGGGACAGGGGTTATTGACTATGGCTACACCTTC
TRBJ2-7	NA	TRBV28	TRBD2	CASSSPHRDYSYEQYF	TGTGCCAGCAGTTCCCCTCACCGGGACTACTCCTACGAGCAGTACTTC
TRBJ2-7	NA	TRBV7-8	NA	CASSLLGLPYEQYF	TGTGCCAGCAGCCTACTGGGACTCCCCTACGAGCAGTACTTC
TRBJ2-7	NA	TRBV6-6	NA	CASSQSSYEQYF	TGTGCCAGCAGCCAATCTTCCTACGAGCAGTACTTC
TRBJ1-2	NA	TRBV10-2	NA	CASSDGSETANYGYTF	TGCGCCAGCAGTGACGGGTCCGAGACCGCTAACTATGGCTACACCTTC
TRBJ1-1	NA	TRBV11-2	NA	CASSPQVSNTEAFF	TGTGCCAGCAGCCCACAGGTGTCGAACACTGAAGCTTTCTTT
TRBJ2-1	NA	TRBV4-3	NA	CASSQQSHSSYNEQFF	TGCGCCAGCAGCCAACAGAGCCACAGCTCCTACAATGAGCAGTTCTTC
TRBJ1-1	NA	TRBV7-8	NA	CASGVDRSSTEAFF	TGTGCCAGCGGGGTTGACAGGAGTAGTACTGAAGCTTTCTTT
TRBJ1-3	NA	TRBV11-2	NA	CASSHSGVSGNTIYF	TGTGCCAGCAGCCATTCAGGGGTCTCTGGAAACACCATATATTTT
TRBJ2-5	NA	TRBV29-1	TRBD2	CSASGRAVRETQYF	TGCAGCGCTAGCGGGAGGGCCGTACGGGAGACCCAGTACTTC
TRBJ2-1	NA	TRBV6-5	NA	CASSYGPGSFYNEQFF	TGTGCCAGCAGTTACGGGCCAGGTTCCTTCTACAATGAGCAGTTCTTC
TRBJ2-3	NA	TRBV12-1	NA	CARRESTDTQYF	TGTGCCAGGCGGGAGTCGACAGATACGCAGTATTTT
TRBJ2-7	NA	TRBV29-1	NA	CSVEKRGAGALGYEQYF	TGCAGCGTTGAGAAACGGGGCGCAGGGGCGCTGGGATACGAGCAGTACTTC
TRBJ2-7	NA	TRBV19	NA	CASSPSYPAYEQYF	TGTGCCAGTAGTCCTTCCTATCCGGCCTACGAGCAGTACTTC
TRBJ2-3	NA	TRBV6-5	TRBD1	CASRQGSYAGDTQYF	TGTGCCAGCCGACAGGGTTCATACGCTGGAGATACGCAGTATTTT
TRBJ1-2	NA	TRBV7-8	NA	CASSLVPGYGYTF	TGTGCCAGCAGCTTAGTTCCGGGCTATGGCTACACCTTC
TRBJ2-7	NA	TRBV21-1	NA	CASSKGRGHRYF	TGTGCCAGCAGCAAAGGCAGGGGGCATCGGTACTTC
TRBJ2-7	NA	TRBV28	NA	CASSFIGGPGEQYF	TGTGCCAGCAGTTTCATCGGGGGTCCGGGCGAGCAGTACTTC